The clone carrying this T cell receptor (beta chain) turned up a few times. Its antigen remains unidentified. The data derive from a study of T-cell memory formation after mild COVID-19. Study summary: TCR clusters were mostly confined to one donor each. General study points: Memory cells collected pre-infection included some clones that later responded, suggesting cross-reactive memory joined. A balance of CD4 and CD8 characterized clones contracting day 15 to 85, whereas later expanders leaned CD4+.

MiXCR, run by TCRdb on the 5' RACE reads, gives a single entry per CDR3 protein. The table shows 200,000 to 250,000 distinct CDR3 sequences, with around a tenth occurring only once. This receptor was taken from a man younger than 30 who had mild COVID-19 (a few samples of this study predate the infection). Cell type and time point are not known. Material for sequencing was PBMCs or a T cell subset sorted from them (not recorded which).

The CDR3, as DNA: TGCGCCAGCAGTGACCGGGGCTACGAGCAGTACTTC. This codes for CASSDRGYEQYF. This rearrangement joins TRBV10-1 to TRBJ2-7; D perhaps matches TRBD2 (5 bases). V lost 3 bases and J lost 3, with 6 bases in between. This CDR3 region has 12 residues. The germline V gene has CDR1 WNHNN and CDR2 SYGVQD (reference sequence).